This T cell receptor (beta chain) derives from a study of cytomegalovirus exposure and HLA in healthy donors. Study findings and constraints: Apparent HLA restriction characterized most CMV-associated TCR beta chains in a later analysis. Several of the most significant clusters appeared, in a later analysis, to be linked to common viral pathogens. It was in a later analysis that TCR association rates were seen to vary by HLA locus, highest for DRB1 and lowest for HLA-C.

As regards this clone: Its cognate antigen is unknown.

Amplification used 60 Vbeta primers and 13 Jbeta primers. Sequenced by immunoSEQ multiplex PCR; TCRdb stores in-frame clones only, minus some. The sample includes approximately 100,000 clones, about 85% seen only once; the top ten take about 3.9%. V was pared by 1 base and J by 0 bases, with 1 base of the junction left unmatched. Germline assignment: CDR1 MNHNS and CDR2 SASEGT. The CDR3 totals 15 residues. Sequences were obtained from PBMCs. V and J are TRBV6-1 and TRBJ2-3; 7 bases match TRBD2. The source is a man aged 30 to 45 in good health and CMV-seronegative. The CDR3 DNA reads TGTGCCAGCAGTGAAGTTAGCGGGAGCACAGATACGCAGTATTTT. Translating it yields CASSEVSGSTDTQYF.